This entry concerns a single T cell receptor beta chain. This specimen comes from a study of CD8 T cells in Susac syndrome. Trimming took 4 bases from V and 8 from J, leaving 17 bases between them. The germline V gene has CDR1 LGHNA and CDR2 YNFKEQ. The CDR3 sequence is 15 residues long. The authors reverse transcribed roughly 0.5 to 1 ug RNA with random hexamers. MiXCR, run by TCRdb on the immunoSEQ multiplex PCR reads, gives a single entry per CDR3 protein. The data hold roughly 120,000 distinct CDR3 sequences, with 90% to 95% observed a single time. The sequencing sample was made of CD4+ T cells from PBMCs. V is TRBV4-2 and J is TRBJ1-4; D remains ambiguous. This receptor was identified in a human donor with multiple sclerosis. The CDR3 DNA reads as TGTGCCAGCAGCCGACGGAGGGCGGCGGAAGAAAAACTGTTTTTT. This translates into CASSRRRAAEEKLFF.